Shown below are 23 T cell receptor beta chains from a single sample sequenced in a study of cytomegalovirus exposure and HLA in healthy donors. The study ran its PCR with 60 Vbeta and 13 Jbeta primers. Here immunoSEQ multiplex PCR was the method, and the copy in TCRdb shows in-frame clones only, minus some. Here the sample spans under 150,000 clones, more than 60% being singletons. The specimen sequenced was PBMCs. These receptors all stem from a woman aged 50 to 65 in good health and CMV-seropositive.

The chain combines TRBV9 with TRBJ1-1, with D unresolved. CDR1 is SGDLS, CDR2 YYNGEE, per germline. This CDR3 spans 12 amino acids. Trimming removed 7 bases from V and 5 bases from J, with 12 bases in between. CDR3 nucleotides: TGTGCCAGCCCTTCGGGAGGGACTGAAGCTTTCTTT. Translated, it gives CASPSGGTEAFF.

J is TRBJ1-1 and V is TRBV9; D is uncertain. Germline loops: CDR1 SGDLS, CDR2 YYNGEE. The CDR3 has 14 amino acids. V lost 2 bases and J lost 6, with 14 bases in between. The CDR3 DNA follows: TGTGCCAGCAGCGTCGGGGTCGTGGGTCCTGAAGCTTTCTTT. Translation gives CASSVGVVGPEAFF.

This sequence joins TRBV10-2 and TRBJ1-2; TRBD1 might be the D (5 bases). Germline CDR1 and CDR2: WSHSY and SAAADI. V dropped 2 bases and J dropped 4 bases, with 11 bases sitting between them. The CDR3 totals 14 residues. The CDR3 DNA reads TGCGCCAGCAGTGAGGGCAGGGAAGGCTATGGCTACACCTTC. Translation gives CASSEGREGYGYTF.

The genes are TRBV7-2 and TRBJ2-7, with a weak D call TRBD2 (7 bases). V shed 4 bases and J shed 3 bases, with 16 bases lying between them. From germline, CDR1 is SGHTA and CDR2 FQGNSA. This CDR3 spans 15 amino acids. The CDR3 DNA reads as TGTGCCAGCAGCTCAATGGGGGGGCGCGACTACGAGCAGTACTTC. It yields the protein CASSSMGGRDYEQYF.

This clone came up once. The sample carries other DNA sequences with the same CDR3. The genes are TRBV7-2 and TRBJ1-1, with D unresolved. Germline CDR1 reads SGHTA; CDR2 reads FQGNSA. Trimming pared 2 bases from V and 2 bases from J, leaving 6 bases between. This CDR3 spans 13 amino acids. The CDR3: CASSLTGNTEAFF. In DNA, the CDR3 is TGTGCCAGCAGCTTAACGGGAAACACTGAAGCTTTCTTT. The full variable domain, its missing parts supplied by reference TRBV7-2 and TRBJ1-1, is GAGVSQSPSNKVTEKGKDVELRCDPISGHTALYWYRQSLGQGLEFLIYFQGNSAPDKSGLPSDRFSAERTGGSVSTLTIQRTQQEDSAVYLCASSLTGNTEAFFGQGTRLTVV.

This sequence joins TRBV11-3 and TRBJ2-1; 8 positions agree with TRBD2. Germline lookup yields CDR1 SGHNT and CDR2 YENEEA. With V trimmed by 0 bases and J by 6 bases, 7 bases remained unmatched. The CDR3 is 16 amino acids. Written as DNA, the CDR3 is TGTGCCAGCAGCTTAGATCGCGGGGGGTGGGGCAATGAGCAGTTCTTC. Translating it yields CASSLDRGGWGNEQFF.

With respect to this clone: One end of the junction does not line up with germline, which may come from a read error. The chain carries TRBV2 and TRBJ2-5, with 10 bases matching TRBD2. The CDR3 runs to 13 residues. Germline V gives CDR1 SNHLY, CDR2 FYNNEI. The CDR3 DNA sequence: TGTGCCAGCAGTGTAGGCGGACTAGCGGCGGACGACTTC. Translation: CASSVGGLAADDF.

Only one count was recorded for this clone. The gene calls are TRBV6-5 and TRBJ2-3, with 9 bases fitting TRBD2. V lost 6 bases, J lost 0 bases, and 4 bases stayed unmatched. This CDR3 has 15 residues. Germline V gene data show CDR1 as MNHEY and CDR2 as SVGAGI. This CDR3 is CASSRSGGSTDTQYF. CDR3 in DNA: TGTGCCAGCAGCCGTAGCGGGGGCAGCACAGATACGCAGTATTTT.

The chain joins TRBV6-6 to TRBJ1-1; D gene uncertain. The V and J ends lost 7 bases and 5 bases respectively, with 14 bases between them. This CDR3 comprises 13 residues. Germline lookup yields CDR1 MNHNY and CDR2 SVGAGI (reference sequence). The CDR3: CASNREVRTEAFF. In DNA form, the CDR3 reads TGTGCCAGCAATAGGGAGGTGCGGACTGAAGCTTTCTTT.

J is TRBJ2-7 and V is TRBV7-3; unclear D gene. Trimming took off 3 bases at V and 3 bases at J, with 9 bases between the two ends. The CDR3 is 13 residues long. CDR1 is SGHTA, CDR2 FQGTGA, per germline. The CDR3 DNA follows: TGTGCCAGCAGCTTCGGTGTCGGCTACGAGCAGTACTTC. Translating gives CASSFGVGYEQYF.

The chain recombines TRBV27 with TRBJ1-6; D is uncertain. Germline V gene sequence: CDR1 MNHEY, CDR2 SMNVEV (reference sequence). The CDR3 loop spans 14 amino acids. V shed 9 bases and J shed 0 bases, with 9 bases lying between them. This CDR3 is CASQRGSYNSPLHF. CDR3 coding DNA: TGTGCCAGTCAAAGAGGCTCCTATAATTCACCCCTCCACTTT.

The rearrangement uses TRBV28 and TRBJ2-1; D may be TRBD2 (5 bases). Deletions cut 4 bases from V and 9 bases from J, with 10 bases between. The CDR3 sequence is 12 residues long. The germline V gene has CDR1 MDHEN and CDR2 SYDVKM. CDR3 amino acids: CASSSSEGEQFF. The CDR3 DNA reads as TGTGCCAGCAGTTCATCCGAGGGTGAGCAGTTCTTC.

This chain uses TRBV7-3 with TRBJ2-7, with D possibly TRBD2 on 5 matching bases. The CDR3 length is 13 residues. With 5 bases removed from V and 6 bases from J, the gap between germline ends came to 14 bases. The V gene's germline CDR1 is SGHTA and CDR2 FQGTGA. This chain's CDR3 is CASSHLEGGEQYF. The DNA of the CDR3 is TGTGCCAGCAGCCACCTAGAGGGCGGCGAGCAGTACTTC.

This clone showed up just once. V usage is TRBV9 and J usage is TRBJ1-5; D unresolved. The CDR3 is made up of 13 amino acids. Trimming cost V 4 bases and J 0 bases, with 5 bases left between them. CDR1 is SGDLS and CDR2 is YYNGEE in the germline V gene. CDR3 in amino acids: CASSPNSNQPQHF. For the CDR3, the DNA is TGTGCCAGCAGCCCAAATAGCAATCAGCCCCAGCATTTT.

This clone turned up a few times. V gene TRBV30 combines with J gene TRBJ1-3; TRBD1 is a possible D gene (5 bases). V lost 3 bases and J 2 bases, leaving 11 bases between the germline ends. Germline V gives CDR1 GTSNPN, CDR2 SVGIG (reference sequence). This CDR3 region has 14 residues. CDR3 coding DNA: TGTGCCTGGAGCAACGGGGGTGCTGGAAACACCATATATTTT. Translating gives CAWSNGGAGNTIYF.

The V gene is TRBV6-1, the J gene TRBJ2-7; TRBD1 matches at 10 bases. Germline assignment: CDR1 MNHNS and CDR2 SASEGT. This CDR3 spans 14 amino acids. V gave up 5 bases and J gave up 0 bases; unmatched junction bases: 1. CDR3 sequence: CASSRQGASYEQYF. The DNA of the CDR3 is TGTGCCAGCAGTAGACAGGGGGCCTCCTACGAGCAGTACTTC.

The chain employs TRBV5-1 and TRBJ2-3, with 9 bases fitting TRBD1. This CDR3 spans 16 amino acids. Germline-derived CDR1 and CDR2 are SGHRS and YFSETQ. After removal of 4 bases from V and 0 bases from J, the junction contained 6 bases not matched to a gene. CDR3 amino acids: CASSTTGTGSTDTQYF. DNA of the CDR3: TGCGCCAGCAGCACCACCGGGACAGGGAGCACAGATACGCAGTATTTT.

The chain has TRBV19 and TRBJ2-5; 9 bases are a match to TRBD1. V was pared by 3 bases and J by 5 bases, with 1 base of the junction left unmatched. The CDR3 is 13 amino acids. Per germline, CDR1 LNHDA and CDR2 SQIVND (reference sequence). The CDR3 nucleotides read TGTGCCAGTAGTATTGGGACAGGGGAGACCCAGTACTTC. Translating it yields CASSIGTGETQYF.

The chain recombines TRBV12-5 with TRBJ2-3; 8 bases fit TRBD1. CDR3 length: 15 residues. Trimming took 0 bases from V and 1 from J; bases not matched to a gene: 0. The germline V gene encodes CDR1 LGHNT and CDR2 FRNRAP. DNA of the CDR3: TGTGCTAGTGGTTTGGTGACAGGGGGCACAGATACGCAGTATTTT. Protein: CASGLVTGGTDTQYF.

The chain joins TRBV5-1 to TRBJ1-2, with 11 bases identical to TRBD1. Trimming at V came to 2 bases and at J to 7 bases, leaving 4 bases not matched to a gene. The CDR3 is 14 residues long. In germline, CDR1 is SGHRS, CDR2 YFSETQ. The CDR3 protein is CASSFGQGAFGYTF. CDR3 nucleotide sequence: TGCGCCAGCAGCTTCGGACAGGGGGCTTTTGGCTACACCTTC.

Only a few counts were recorded for this clone. The V gene is TRBV7-2, the J gene TRBJ1-5, with 7 bases fitting TRBD1. Looked up from germline, CDR1 is SGHTA and CDR2 is FQGNSA. V was clipped by 5 bases and J by 3 bases; unmatched bases: 4. The CDR3 extends over 14 amino acids. The CDR3: CASSETGLNQPQHF. CDR3 nucleotide sequence: TGTGCCAGCAGCGAGACAGGGCTCAATCAGCCCCAGCATTTT. Full variable domain (missing parts from reference TRBV7-2 and TRBJ1-5): GAGVSQSPSNKVTEKGKDVELRCDPISGHTALYWYRQSLGQGLEFLIYFQGNSAPDKSGLPSDRFSAERTGGSVSTLTIQRTQQEDSAVYLCASSETGLNQPQHFGDGTRLSIL.

Only one count was recorded for this clone. The V gene is TRBV9, the J gene TRBJ2-3; 10 bases align to TRBD1. Germline V gene lookup returns CDR1 SGDLS and CDR2 YYNGEE. Trimming removed 3 bases from V and 4 bases from J; junction bases left unmatched: 14. The CDR3 is 18 residues long. As DNA, the CDR3 is TGTGCCAGCAGCGAAATAAAAGCCGGGACAGGGGCCTCAGATACGCAGTATTTT. This codes for CASSEIKAGTGASDTQYF.

This clone has a handful of counts. The chain has TRBV19 and TRBJ2-7, with no clear D. Germline assignment: CDR1 LNHDA and CDR2 SQIVND (reference sequence). Trimming pared 5 bases from V and 4 bases from J, leaving 12 bases between. The CDR3 runs 13 residues. This CDR3 reads CASSSAVRYEQYF. As DNA, the CDR3 is TGTGCCAGTAGTTCTGCCGTCAGATACGAGCAGTACTTC.